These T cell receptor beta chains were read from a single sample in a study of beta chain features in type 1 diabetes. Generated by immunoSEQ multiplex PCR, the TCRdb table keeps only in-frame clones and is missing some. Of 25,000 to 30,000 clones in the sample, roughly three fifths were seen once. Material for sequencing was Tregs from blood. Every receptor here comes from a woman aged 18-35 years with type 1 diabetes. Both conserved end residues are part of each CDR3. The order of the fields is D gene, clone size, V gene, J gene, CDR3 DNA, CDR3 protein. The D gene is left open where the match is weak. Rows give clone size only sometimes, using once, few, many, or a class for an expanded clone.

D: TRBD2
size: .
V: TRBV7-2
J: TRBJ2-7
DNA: TGTGCCAGCAGCCCCTTTGCGGGAGGGCTTTACGAGCAGTACTTC
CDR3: CASSPFAGGLYEQYF

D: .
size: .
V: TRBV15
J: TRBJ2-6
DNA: TGTGCCACCAGCAGAGATAACCGGCGGGGCGCGGCGGGGGCCAACGTCCTGACTTTC
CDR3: CATSRDNRRGAAGANVLTF

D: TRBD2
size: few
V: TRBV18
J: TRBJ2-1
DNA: TGTGCCAGCTCACCAGGGGAGGGCCAGGATGAGCAGTTCTTC
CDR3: CASSPGEGQDEQFF

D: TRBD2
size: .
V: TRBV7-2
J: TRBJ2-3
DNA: TGTGCCAGCAGCCGAACATCGACTAGCGGGAAAGGAGCTACGCAGTATTTT
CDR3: CASSRTSTSGKGATQYF

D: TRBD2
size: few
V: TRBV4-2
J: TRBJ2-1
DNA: TGTGCCAGCAGCCAGGTAGCGGGAGGGGGTGAGCAGTTCTTC
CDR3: CASSQVAGGGEQFF

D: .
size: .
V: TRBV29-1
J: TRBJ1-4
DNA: TGCAGCGTAGCCGGCGGGTCCGGAGCAACTAATGAAAAACTGTTTTTT
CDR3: CSVAGGSGATNEKLFF

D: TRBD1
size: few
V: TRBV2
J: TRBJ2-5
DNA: TGTGCCAGCGACAGGGTCGCGGAGACCCAGTACTTC
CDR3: CASDRVAETQYF

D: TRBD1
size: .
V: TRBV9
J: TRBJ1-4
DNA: TGTGCCAGCAGCGTCCAGGGGGCCACTAATGAAAAACTGTTTTTT
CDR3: CASSVQGATNEKLFF

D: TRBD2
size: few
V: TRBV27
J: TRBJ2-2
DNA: TGTGCCAGCAGTCCCGGACTAGGCCACCGGGAGCTGTTTTTT
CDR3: CASSPGLGHRELFF

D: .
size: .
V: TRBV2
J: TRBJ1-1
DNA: TGTGCCAGCACCGGACTTGGGTACACTGAAGCTTTCTTT
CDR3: CASTGLGYTEAFF

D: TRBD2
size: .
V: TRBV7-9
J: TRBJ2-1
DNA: TGTGCCAGCAGCTTAGGAGTAGGGCGGGAGGTACAGTTCTTC
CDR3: CASSLGVGREVQFF

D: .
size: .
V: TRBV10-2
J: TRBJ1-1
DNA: TGCGCCAGCACCTGGGACTCTCGGAACACTGAAGCTTTCTTT
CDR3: CASTWDSRNTEAFF

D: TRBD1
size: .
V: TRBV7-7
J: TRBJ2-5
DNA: TGTGCCAGCAGCTTAGACAGGGGTCCCCAAGAGACCCAGTACTTC
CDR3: CASSLDRGPQETQYF

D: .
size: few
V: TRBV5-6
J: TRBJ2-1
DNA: TGTGCCAGCAGCCGTTCGGAGGGCTACGGTTTCTTCAGGGAGCAGTTCTTC
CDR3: CASSRSEGYGFFREQFF

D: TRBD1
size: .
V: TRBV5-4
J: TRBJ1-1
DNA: TGTGCCAGCAGCTTAAAGGGACAGGGAACTGAAGCTTTCTTT
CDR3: CASSLKGQGTEAFF

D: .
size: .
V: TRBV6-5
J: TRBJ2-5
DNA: TGTGCCAGCAGTTACAATCGCCGCGGGGAGACCCAGTACTTC
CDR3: CASSYNRRGETQYF

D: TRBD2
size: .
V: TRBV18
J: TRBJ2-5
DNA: TGTGCCAGCTCACCACGAGCGGGAAACCAAGAGACCCAGTACTTC
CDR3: CASSPRAGNQETQYF

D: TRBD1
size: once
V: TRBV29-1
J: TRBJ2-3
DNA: TGCAGCGTTGCGGGACAGGGTAAAGATACGCAGTATTTT
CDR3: CSVAGQGKDTQYF

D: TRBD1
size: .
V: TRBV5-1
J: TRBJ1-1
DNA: TGCGCCAGCAGCCCCCGACCGGGACAGGGAAACACTGAAGCTTTCTTT
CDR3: CASSPRPGQGNTEAFF

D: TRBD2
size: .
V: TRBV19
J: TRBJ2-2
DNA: TGTGCCAGTAAATGGCGGGAGGCCACCGGGGAGCTGTTTTTT
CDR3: CASKWREATGELFF

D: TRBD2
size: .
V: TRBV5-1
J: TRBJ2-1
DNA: TGCGCCAGCAGCTTGGGGACTAGGAGTCCGGGTGAGCAGTTCTTC
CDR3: CASSLGTRSPGEQFF

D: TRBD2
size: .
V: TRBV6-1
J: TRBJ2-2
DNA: TGTGCCAGCAGTGCTCTGGGACTAGCAACCGGGGAGCTGTTTTTT
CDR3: CASSALGLATGELFF

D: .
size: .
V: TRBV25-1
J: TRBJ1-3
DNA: TGTGCCAGCAGCTTTCTCTCTGGAAACACCATATATTTT
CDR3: CASSFLSGNTIYF

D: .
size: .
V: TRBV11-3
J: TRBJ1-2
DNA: TGTGCCAGCAGCTTAGATGGCCCGAACTATGGCTACACCTTC
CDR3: CASSLDGPNYGYTF

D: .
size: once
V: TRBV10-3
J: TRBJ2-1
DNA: TGTGCCATCAGTGATTATAAAAATGAGCAGTTCTTC
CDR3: CAISDYKNEQFF

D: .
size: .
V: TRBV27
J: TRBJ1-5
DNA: TGTGCCAGCAGTTTAATTCAGGGGACCCCTCTAAAACAGCCCCAGCATTTT
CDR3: CASSLIQGTPLKQPQHF

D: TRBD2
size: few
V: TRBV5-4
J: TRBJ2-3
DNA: TGTGCCAGCAGCTCCGGGACTAGCGGAATCACAGATACGCAGTATTTT
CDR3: CASSSGTSGITDTQYF

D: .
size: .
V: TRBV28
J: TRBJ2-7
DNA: TGTGCCAGCAGTGGGGGGGGGCGATACGAGCAGTACTTC
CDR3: CASSGGGRYEQYF

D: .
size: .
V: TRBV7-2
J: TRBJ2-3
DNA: TGTGCCAGCAGCTTAGTGCAGTCTAGCACAGATACGCAGTATTTT
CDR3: CASSLVQSSTDTQYF

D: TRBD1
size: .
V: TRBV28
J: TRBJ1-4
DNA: TGTGCCAGCAGTTCCCCCACAGGGGGCCATGAAAAACTGTTTTTT
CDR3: CASSSPTGGHEKLFF

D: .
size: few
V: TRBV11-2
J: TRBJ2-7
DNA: TGTGCCAGCAGCTTAAGGAGCGGCTCCTACGAGCAGTACTTC
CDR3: CASSLRSGSYEQYF

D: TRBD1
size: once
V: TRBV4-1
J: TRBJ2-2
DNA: TGCGCCAGCAGCCCGGGACAGGGGCGACGAAACACCGGGGAGCTGTTTTTT
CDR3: CASSPGQGRRNTGELFF

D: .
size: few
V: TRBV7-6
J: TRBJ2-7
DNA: TGTGCCAGCAGCTTAGGGGCAGACACCTACGAGCAGTACTTC
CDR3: CASSLGADTYEQYF

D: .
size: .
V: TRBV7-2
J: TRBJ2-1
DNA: TGTGCCAGCAGCTTGGGAGAGGGGGATGAGCAGTTCTTC
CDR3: CASSLGEGDEQFF

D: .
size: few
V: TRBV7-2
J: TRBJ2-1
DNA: TGTGCCAGCAGCTTAGATAGGCGCGGATCCTACAATGAGCAGTTCTTC
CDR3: CASSLDRRGSYNEQFF

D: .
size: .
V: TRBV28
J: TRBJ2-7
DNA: TGTGCCAGCAGTTTACCGAAGGACAGATCGAGAGCCTACGAGCAGTACTTC
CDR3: CASSLPKDRSRAYEQYF

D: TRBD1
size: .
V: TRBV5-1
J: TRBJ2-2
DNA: TGCGCCAGCAGCCGCGACAGGGGGCAAGTCGGGGAGCTGTTTTTT
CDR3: CASSRDRGQVGELFF

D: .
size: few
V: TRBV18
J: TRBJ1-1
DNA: TGTGCCAGCTCACCAGGGCAGAACACTGAAGCTTTCTTT
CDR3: CASSPGQNTEAFF

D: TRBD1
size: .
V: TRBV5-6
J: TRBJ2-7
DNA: TGTGCCACTCACCGGGACAGGGACTCCTACGAGCAGTACTTC
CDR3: CATHRDRDSYEQYF

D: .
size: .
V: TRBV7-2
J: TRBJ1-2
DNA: TGTGCCAGCAGCTCATACTATGGCTACACCTTC
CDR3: CASSSYYGYTF

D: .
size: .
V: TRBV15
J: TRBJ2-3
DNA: TGTGCCACCAGCCCCGGTAGCACAGATACGCAGTATTTT
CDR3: CATSPGSTDTQYF

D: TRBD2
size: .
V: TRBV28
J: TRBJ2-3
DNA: TGTGCCAGCAGTTTAGTCGGCCGAGCGGGAGCGGATACGCAGTATTTT
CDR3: CASSLVGRAGADTQYF

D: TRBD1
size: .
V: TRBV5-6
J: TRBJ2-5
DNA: TGTGCCAGCAGCTCCCCGGACAGGGGCGCCCAAGAGACCCAGTACTTC
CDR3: CASSSPDRGAQETQYF

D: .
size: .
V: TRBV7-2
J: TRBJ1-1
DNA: TGTGCCAGCAGCCGAGACAGCACGAACACTGAAGCTTTCTTT
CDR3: CASSRDSTNTEAFF

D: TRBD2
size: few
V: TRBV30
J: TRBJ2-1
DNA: TGTGCCAGAGGGGGACTAGCGGGAGGGTACGGTGAGCAGTTCTTC
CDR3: CARGGLAGGYGEQFF

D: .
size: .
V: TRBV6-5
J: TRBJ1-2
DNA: TGTGCCAGCAGTTACGCGGCGGGGGGCTACACCTTC
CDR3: CASSYAAGGYTF